This T cell receptor beta chain was retrieved from a study of blood T cell repertoires in COVID-19. The overall study: Nucleic acid was either cDNA or gDNA, and it came from T cells, B-cell-depleted T cells, or PBMCs.

Only in-frame clones appear in the TCRdb table, and some are missing; sequencing was by immunoSEQ multiplex PCR. The profile shows approximately 170,000 clones, more than 75% of them singletons. Sequencing used peripheral blood. This sequence originates from a man between 18 and 29 years old with COVID-19, enrolled during active disease.

The CDR3, as DNA: TGTGCCAGCAGCGACAGGACAGTACAGTATTTT. The encoded protein is CASSDRTVQYF. This rearrangement joins TRBV9 to TRBJ2-3; TRBD1 is a possible D gene (6 bases). V lost 3 bases and J 12 bases, leaving 11 bases between the germline ends. Germline V gene data show CDR1 as SGDLS and CDR2 as YYNGEE. This CDR3 comprises 11 residues.